The 30 T cell receptor beta chains presented below share a single source sample, sequenced in a study of blood T cell repertoires in COVID-19. The protocol was immunoSEQ multiplex PCR, while the TCRdb copy is restricted to in-frame clones and leaves out a portion. The data show about 240,000 clones, about nine tenths seen once. Sequenced input: peripheral blood. These receptors were taken from a man in his 60s with acute or convalescent COVID-19.

The V and J genes are TRBV11-3 and TRBJ1-1; D is undetermined. Germline V gives CDR1 SGHNT, CDR2 YENEEA. CDR3 length: 14 residues. Trimming shortened V by 3 bases and J by 4 bases, and 12 bases separated the two germline ends. CDR3 DNA: TGTGCCAGCAGCTTGACTGGGAGAGGCACTGAAGCTTTCTTT. Its translation is CASSLTGRGTEAFF.

The V and J genes are TRBV7-9 and TRBJ1-2; no reliable D call. Germline CDR1 reads SEHNR; CDR2 reads FQNEAQ (reference sequence). The CDR3 sequence is 14 residues long. V was pared by 1 base and J by 4 bases, with 10 bases between. CDR3 loop: CASSLDSGGYGYTF. CDR3 coding DNA: TGTGCCAGCAGCTTAGACAGCGGTGGCTATGGCTACACCTTC.

This chain uses TRBV30 with TRBJ2-7; no clear D gene. V gave up 3 bases and J gave up 0 bases, with 9 bases separating them. The CDR3 totals 13 residues. In germline, CDR1 is GTSNPN, CDR2 SVGIG (reference sequence). The CDR3 is CAWSETYSYEQYF. CDR3 bases: TGTGCCTGGAGCGAGACATACTCCTACGAGCAGTACTTC.

This chain uses TRBV18 with TRBJ2-7; TRBD2 matches at 12 bases. V shed 3 bases and J 4 bases; nucleotides not matched to a gene: 7. The CDR3 runs 16 residues. Germline CDR1 and CDR2: KGHSH and LQKENI. CDR3 nucleotides: TGTGCCAGCTCACCCACCCGGACTAGCGGGATTTACGAGCAGTACTTC. Translated: CASSPTRTSGIYEQYF. The full variable domain, with the rest looked up from reference TRBV18 and TRBJ2-7, is NAGVMQNPRHLVRRRGQEARLRCSPMKGHSHVYWYRQLPEEGLKFMVYLQKENIIDESGMPKERFSAEFPKEGPSILRIQQVVRGDSAAYFCASSPTRTSGIYEQYFGPGTRLTVT.

The CDR3 sequence: CSVEDVLAGQGYEQYF. CDR3 coding DNA: TGCAGCGTTGAAGACGTACTAGCAGGTCAGGGCTACGAGCAGTACTTC. This sequence joins TRBV29-1 and TRBJ2-7; a weak D match, TRBD2 (6 bases). Germline loops: CDR1 SQVTM, CDR2 ANQGSEA. This CDR3 contains 16 residues. Deletions cut 0 bases from V and 3 bases from J, with 18 bases between.

This chain links TRBV19 with TRBJ2-2; 10 bases are shared with TRBD2. CDR1 and CDR2 (germline): LNHDA, SQIVND (reference sequence). This CDR3 spans 16 amino acids. The V and J ends lost 5 bases and 0 bases, in that order; junction bases with no gene match: 3. For the CDR3, the DNA is TGTGCCAGTAGTGTGGGGACTAGCGCGAACACCGGGGAGCTGTTTTTT. Amino acid sequence: CASSVGTSANTGELFF.

The chain joins TRBV6-2 or TRBV6-3 to TRBJ2-1; 10 bases align to TRBD1. J was trimmed by 7 bases and V by 4 bases; bases with no gene match: 10. From germline, CDR1 is MNHEY and CDR2 SVGEGT. CDR3 length: 16 amino acids. For the CDR3, the DNA is TGTGCCAGCAGTTCTGAGCCCCCGGGACAGGGGAATGAGCAGTTCTTC. As protein: CASSSEPPGQGNEQFF.

The chain links TRBV23-1 to TRBJ1-1; 7 nucleotides align to TRBD1. TRBV23-1 is labeled an ORF, and its function is uncertain. Losses at the gene ends were 4 bases for V and 0 bases for J; bases not matched to a gene: 11. The CDR3 is 17 amino acids. The CDR3 loop is CASSLLGWGQMNTEAFF. The CDR3 nucleotides read TGCGCCAGCAGTCTTCTGGGTTGGGGACAGATGAACACTGAAGCTTTCTTT.

The genes are TRBV19 and TRBJ2-3; TRBD2 matches 15 bases. This CDR3 has 18 residues. V dropped 8 bases and J dropped 0; count of bases not matched to a gene: 9. From germline, CDR1 is LNHDA and CDR2 SQIVND (reference sequence). The CDR3 coding sequence is TGTGCCAGTTCGGGACTAGCGGGAGGAGGCCCTAGCACAGATACGCAGTATTTT. This codes for CASSGLAGGGPSTDTQYF. The whole variable domain, remainder taken from reference TRBV19 and TRBJ2-3, is DGGITQSPKYLFRKEGQNVTLSCEQNLNHDAMYWYRQDPGQGLRLIYYSQIVNDFQKGDIAEGYSVSREKKESFPLTVTSAQKNPTAFYLCASSGLAGGGPSTDTQYFGPGTRLTVL.

This clone was recorded only once. The CDR3 here is CSVDGLAGGNEQFF. CDR3 nucleotides: TGCAGCGTTGACGGACTAGCGGGAGGAAATGAGCAGTTCTTC. The chain recombines TRBV29-1 with TRBJ2-1, with 14 bases matching TRBD2. The germline V gene has CDR1 SQVTM and CDR2 ANQGSEA. V was clipped by 3 bases and J by 7 bases; unmatched bases: 2. The CDR3 is 14 residues long.

The table lists this clone with a few counts. Written as DNA, the CDR3 is TGTGCCAGCAGCCGACAGGGGGGGATGAACGAGCAGTACTTC. Amino acid sequence: CASSRQGGMNEQYF. The chain is built from TRBV6-5 and TRBJ2-7; TRBD1 agrees at 9 bases. CDR1 is MNHEY and CDR2 is SVGAGI in the germline V gene. This CDR3 has 14 amino acids. V was pared by 6 bases and J by 5 bases, with 8 bases of the junction left unmatched.

This chain uses TRBV11-3 with TRBJ2-1; possibly TRBD2 for D (5 bases). V gave up 5 bases and J gave up 5 bases, with 10 bases separating them. Germline V gene sequence: CDR1 SGHNT, CDR2 YENEEA. This CDR3 region has 13 residues. CDR3 DNA sequence: TGTGCCAGCAGCAGGAGGTACCACAATGAGCAGTTCTTC. Its protein is CASSRRYHNEQFF.

CDR3 nucleotide sequence: TGTGCCAGCAGCTCCCGCGGGTCCTACGAGCAGTACTTC. Translated: CASSSRGSYEQYF. J is TRBJ2-7 and V is TRBV9, with D tentatively TRBD2 (5 bases). V dropped 4 bases and J dropped 1 base, with 9 bases sitting between them. CDR3 length: 13 amino acids. CDR1 is SGDLS and CDR2 is YYNGEE in the germline V gene.

The gene calls are TRBV3-1 (or the pseudogene TRBV3-2) and TRBJ2-6, with a weak D call TRBD2 (6 bases). Trimming stripped 4 bases from V and 1 base from J, with 11 bases between. The V gene's germline CDR1 is LGHDT and CDR2 YNNKEL (reference sequence). CDR3 size: 16 residues. The chain's CDR3 is CASSRTGGSGANVLTF. CDR3 coding DNA: TGTGCCAGCAGCCGAACAGGAGGGTCTGGGGCCAACGTCCTGACTTTC.

The CDR3 DNA is TGTGCCAGCAGCTCCGGGACAGGGTACACAGATACGCAGTATTTT. Amino acid sequence: CASSSGTGYTDTQYF. The chain couples TRBV7-3 to TRBJ2-3; TRBD1 matches 9 bases. The germline gives CDR1 SGHTA, CDR2 FQGTGA. The CDR3 is made up of 15 amino acids. Unmatched junction bases numbered 4, after V lost 4 bases and J lost 2 bases.

The chain uses TRBV9 and TRBJ1-4; a weak D match, TRBD1 (6 bases). Per germline, CDR1 SGDLS and CDR2 YYNGEE. Trimming took 4 bases from V and 0 from J, leaving 10 bases between them. CDR3 size: 15 residues. The CDR3 here is CASSTRDTTNEKLFF. In DNA, the CDR3 is TGTGCCAGCAGCACCCGGGACACAACTAATGAAAAACTGTTTTTT.

This chain links TRBV7-2 with TRBJ2-2, with D perhaps matching TRBD2 (6 bases). Trimming removed 2 bases at V and 1 base at J, with 8 bases between. Germline CDR1 and CDR2: SGHTA and FQGNSA. The CDR3 is 15 amino acids. The CDR3 protein is CASSLMGGNTGELFF. DNA for the CDR3: TGTGCCAGCAGCTTAATGGGAGGGAACACCGGGGAGCTGTTTTTT. Filled out from reference TRBV7-2 and TRBJ2-2, the complete variable domain reads GAGVSQSPSNKVTEKGKDVELRCDPISGHTALYWYRQSLGQGLEFLIYFQGNSAPDKSGLPSDRFSAERTGGSVSTLTIQRTQQEDSAVYLCASSLMGGNTGELFFGEGSRLTVL.

This rearrangement joins TRBV30 to TRBJ1-1, with TRBD1 matching over 10 bases. CDR1 GTSNPN and CDR2 SVGIG come from the germline V gene (reference sequence). The trim removed 3 bases at V and 2 bases at J, leaving 3 bases unmatched. The CDR3 is made up of 14 amino acids. CDR3 amino acids: CAWSRDRGNTEAFF. CDR3 in DNA: TGTGCCTGGAGCCGGGACAGGGGAAACACTGAAGCTTTCTTT.

This chain joins TRBV7-2 and TRBJ1-1; 9 bases map to TRBD1. The germline V gene has CDR1 SGHTA and CDR2 FQGNSA. This CDR3 spans 16 amino acids. V shed 4 bases and J 4 bases; nucleotides not matched to a gene: 10. The CDR3 nucleotides read TGTGCCAGCAGCTCAGCCAGGACAGGGGTAGGCACTGAAGCTTTCTTT. Amino acids: CASSSARTGVGTEAFF.

The V call is TRBV4-2, the J call TRBJ1-2; 7 bases are a match to TRBD1. J gave up 0 bases and V 0 bases, and 10 bases lay outside the gene matches. The CDR3 spans 18 residues. Germline values: CDR1 LGHNA, CDR2 YNFKEQ. CDR3 in DNA: TGTGCCAGCAGCCAAGACCTCACCCGGGACAGCCCTAACTATGGCTACACCTTC. As protein: CASSQDLTRDSPNYGYTF.

This clone was detected a few times. The chain uses TRBV27 and TRBJ2-1; 7 positions match TRBD1. V shed 4 bases and J 7 bases; nucleotides not matched to a gene: 7. The CDR3 has 14 amino acids. Germline values: CDR1 MNHEY, CDR2 SMNVEV (reference sequence). The CDR3 DNA reads TGTGCCAGCAGTTCACAGGGGCCCCGTAATGAGCAGTTCTTC. Amino acid sequence: CASSSQGPRNEQFF.

The rearrangement joins TRBV7-2 to TRBJ1-5, with no clear D. From germline, CDR1 is SGHTA and CDR2 FQGNSA. The CDR3 totals 12 residues. V lost 8 bases and J lost 4, with 9 bases in between. In DNA form, the CDR3 reads TGTGCCAGCGGTCAAACAAATCAGCCCCAGCATTTT. This gives the protein CASGQTNQPQHF.

V usage is TRBV4-3 and J usage is TRBJ2-1; 8 nucleotides match TRBD2. The germline V gene encodes CDR1 LGHNA and CDR2 YSLEER. This CDR3 is 18 amino acids long. Unmatched junction bases numbered 13, after V lost 0 bases and J lost 6 bases. CDR3 sequence: CASSQDRGSGSSGNEQFF. DNA of the CDR3: TGCGCCAGCAGCCAAGATCGTGGGAGCGGGAGCAGTGGCAATGAGCAGTTCTTC.

This clone came up once. This chain links TRBV12-3 or TRBV12-4 with TRBJ1-4; maybe TRBD1 (5 bases). V was pared by 8 bases and J by 10 bases, with 17 bases between. This CDR3 comprises 13 residues. CDR3 sequence (DNA): TGTGCCAGCGGACTCGGGAGGGGAGGAAAACTGTTTTTT. This encodes CASGLGRGGKLFF.

The chain employs TRBV5-1 and TRBJ2-3; 7 bases match TRBD1. Germline V gene lookup returns CDR1 SGHRS and CDR2 YFSETQ. This CDR3 is 13 amino acids long. V gave up 1 base and J gave up 4 bases; unmatched junction bases: 0. The DNA of the CDR3 is TGCGCCAGCAGCTTGCAGGGGGCAGATACGCAGTATTTT. This sequence encodes CASSLQGADTQYF.

V and J are TRBV10-3 and TRBJ1-2; 8 nucleotides line up with TRBD1. V was pared by 0 bases and J by 2 bases, with 8 bases of the junction left unmatched. Germline loops: CDR1 ENHRY, CDR2 SYGVKD. The CDR3 spans 17 residues. The chain's CDR3 is CAISESGRGLENYGYTF. As DNA, the CDR3 is TGTGCCATCAGTGAGTCTGGCAGGGGGCTCGAAAACTATGGCTACACCTTC.

V gene TRBV30 combines with J gene TRBJ1-5; no reliable D call. Trimming took off 3 bases at V and 2 bases at J, with 8 bases between the two ends. This CDR3 is built from 13 residues. Looked up from germline, CDR1 is GTSNPN and CDR2 is SVGIG (reference sequence). The CDR3 region is CAWSNQGNQPQHF. As DNA, the CDR3 is TGTGCCTGGAGCAACCAGGGCAATCAGCCCCAGCATTTT.

This chain links TRBV29-1 with TRBJ2-7, with 7 bases identical to TRBD1. Germline values: CDR1 SQVTM, CDR2 ANQGSEA. The trim removed 6 bases at V and 0 bases at J, leaving 8 bases unmatched. The CDR3 covers 14 residues. The CDR3 nucleotides are TGCAGCGTCCTGACAGGGATTTCCTCCTACGAGCAGTACTTC. Translation gives CSVLTGISSYEQYF.

V usage is TRBV9 and J usage is TRBJ1-6, with D unresolved. The CDR3 extends over 15 amino acids. V was pared by 4 bases and J by 10 bases, with 18 bases between. Germline assignment: CDR1 SGDLS and CDR2 YYNGEE. The CDR3, as DNA: TGTGCCAGCAGCCCGGTGCGGGGATGGGAGTCACCCCTCCACTTT. It encodes CASSPVRGWESPLHF.

This clone was counted a single time. V usage is TRBV7-3 and J usage is TRBJ2-7, with a tentative D call TRBD1 (5 bases). Germline CDR1 SGHTA, CDR2 FQGTGA. Trimming took 5 bases from V and 3 from J, leaving 26 bases between them. The CDR3 consists of 18 residues. This CDR3 reads CASSATGSDRVYYYEQYF. The CDR3 nucleotides are TGTGCCAGCAGCGCCACAGGCAGCGACCGGGTGTATTACTACGAGCAGTACTTC.